These 13 T cell receptor beta chains share one sample of origin, sequenced in a study of identical twins. TCRdb re-analysed the 5' RACE reads in MiXCR, keeping a single row per CDR3 protein. The table includes approximately 300,000 distinct CDR3 sequences, 8.5% to 9.5% detected once. These data are also associated with another study on yellow fever vaccine responses in identical twins.

Sample: CD8+ T cells sorted from blood. The source of these receptors is a young woman in good health.

This clonotype was seen many times. The chain is built from TRBV15 and TRBJ1-6; D not certain. V lost 0 bases to trimming and J lost 1 base, with 7 bases between them. CDR1 is LNHNV and CDR2 is YYDKDF in the germline V gene (reference sequence). This CDR3 spans 16 amino acids. CDR3 bases: TGTGCCACCAGCAGAGATTTGGGTTCCTATAATTCACCCCTCCACTTT. Translated: CATSRDLGSYNSPLHF.

Many counts were recorded for this clonotype. The V and J genes are TRBV4-3 and TRBJ1-5, with a tentative D call TRBD1 (5 bases). Trimming shortened V by 1 base and J by 4 bases, and 14 bases separated the two germline ends. The CDR3 loop spans 16 amino acids. Germline V gene data show CDR1 as LGHNA and CDR2 as YSLEER. For the CDR3, the DNA is TGCGCCAGCAGCCAAGGGGCGACAGACCCTAATCAGCCCCAGCATTTT. Residues: CASSQGATDPNQPQHF.

This clonotype occurred many times. The CDR3 is CASSPLKVTEAFF. The CDR3 region has the DNA TGTGCCAGCAGCCCCCTAAAGGTCACTGAAGCTTTCTTT. The chain carries TRBV7-2 and TRBJ1-1; D remains ambiguous. Germline-derived CDR1 and CDR2 are SGHTA and FQGNSA. The germline V and J ends were trimmed by 5 bases and 4 bases, with 11 bases remaining between them. The CDR3 runs to 13 residues.

This clonotype has more than one count but fewer than ten. The chain links TRBV5-1 to TRBJ2-1; TRBD1 aligns across 7 bases. Germline V gene sequence: CDR1 SGHRS, CDR2 YFSETQ. The V gene end was trimmed by 0 bases and the J gene end by 2 bases; junction bases not matched to a gene: 8. This CDR3 has 17 amino acids. This CDR3 reads CASSLEVVGQPYNEQFF. The CDR3 DNA sequence: TGCGCCAGCAGCTTGGAAGTGGTGGGACAGCCCTACAATGAGCAGTTCTTC.

This chain uses TRBV7-9 with TRBJ2-7; possibly TRBD1 for D (5 bases). Germline V gene lookup returns CDR1 SEHNR and CDR2 FQNEAQ (reference sequence). The V gene lost 5 bases and the J gene lost 3 bases, with 11 bases spanning the gap. This CDR3 has 13 residues. The DNA of the CDR3 is TGTGCCAGCAGCCCAGCAGGACACTACGAGCAGTACTTC. This encodes CASSPAGHYEQYF.

This chain links TRBV7-6 with TRBJ2-1; possibly TRBD2 for D (5 bases). The CDR3 has 14 residues. The V end lost 5 bases, the J end lost 0 bases, and 8 bases lay between the germline ends. Germline V gene data show CDR1 as SGHVS and CDR2 as FNYEAQ. CDR3 DNA: TGTGCCAGCAGCGGACTGATCTCCTACAATGAGCAGTTCTTC. Its protein product is CASSGLISYNEQFF.

V is TRBV2 and J is TRBJ2-1; TRBD1 is a possible D gene (7 bases). V was pared by 11 bases and J by 1 base, with 12 bases between. The CDR3 loop spans 13 amino acids. Per the germline V gene, CDR1 is SNHLY and CDR2 is FYNNEI. The CDR3 DNA follows: TGTGCCCGCCAGGGGGGTTCCTACAATGAGCAGTTCTTC. Translated, it gives CARQGGSYNEQFF.

In this sample, this clonotype turned up a few times. This CDR3 reads CSADEENTGELFF. DNA for the CDR3: TGCAGTGCTGATGAAGAGAACACCGGGGAGCTGTTTTTT. The chain uses TRBV20-1 and TRBJ2-2; D unclear. CDR3 size: 13 residues. Trimming left V 5 bases short and J 1 base short, with 8 bases between. The germline V gene has CDR1 DFQATT and CDR2 SNEGSKA (reference sequence).

This clonotype was picked up a small number of times. V and J are TRBV6-2 or TRBV6-3 and TRBJ2-4; D remains ambiguous. The CDR3 consists of 15 residues. Trimming cost V 2 bases and J 5 bases, with 13 bases left between them. Germline CDR1 MNHEY, CDR2 SVGEGT. CDR3 in DNA: TGTGCCAGCAGTTACCAATTTTACACGGAAAACATTCAGTACTTC. Translated, it gives CASSYQFYTENIQYF.

Remarks on this clonotype: A single base separates this from a much larger clone, so it may be a read error. This rearrangement joins TRBV9 to TRBJ2-1; a weak D match, TRBD2 (7 bases). V shed 7 bases and J shed 7 bases, with 21 bases lying between them. The CDR3 consists of 15 residues. Germline values: CDR1 SGDLS, CDR2 YYNGEE. CDR3 amino acids: CASCIGGAEVNEQFF. CDR3 DNA: TGTGCCAGCTGCATAGGGGGGGCCGAGGTAAATGAGCAGTTCTTC.

This clonotype was picked up many times. The chain employs TRBV29-1 and TRBJ2-2; 7 positions match TRBD2. The CDR3 runs 16 residues. The ends lost 7 bases at V and 2 bases at J; junction bases unmatched: 13. Germline lookup yields CDR1 SQVTM and CDR2 ANQGSEA. CDR3 sequence (DNA): TGCAGCGCCCTCCCAACTAGCGAGAGAAACACCGGGGAGCTGTTTTTT. This gives the protein CSALPTSERNTGELFF.

The chain has TRBV6-5 and TRBJ2-7; D possibly corresponds to TRBD2 (5 bases). V dropped 0 bases and J dropped 2 bases, with 11 bases sitting between them. The CDR3 extends over 15 amino acids. Looked up from germline, CDR1 is MNHEY and CDR2 is SVGAGI. The CDR3 spells CASSYSSGDTYEQYF. In DNA, the CDR3 is TGTGCCAGCAGTTACTCATCCGGGGATACCTACGAGCAGTACTTC.

In its sample, this clonotype was seen a few times. The J gene is TRBJ2-7, the V gene TRBV7-9; D gene unclear. The CDR3 sequence is 13 residues long. V was trimmed by 4 bases and J by 4 bases, leaving 11 bases between them. Germline V CDR1 and CDR2: SEHNR, FQNEAQ (reference sequence). For the CDR3, the DNA is TGTGCCAGCAGCTACTCGCCGGAATACGAGCAGTACTTC. Translated: CASSYSPEYEQYF.